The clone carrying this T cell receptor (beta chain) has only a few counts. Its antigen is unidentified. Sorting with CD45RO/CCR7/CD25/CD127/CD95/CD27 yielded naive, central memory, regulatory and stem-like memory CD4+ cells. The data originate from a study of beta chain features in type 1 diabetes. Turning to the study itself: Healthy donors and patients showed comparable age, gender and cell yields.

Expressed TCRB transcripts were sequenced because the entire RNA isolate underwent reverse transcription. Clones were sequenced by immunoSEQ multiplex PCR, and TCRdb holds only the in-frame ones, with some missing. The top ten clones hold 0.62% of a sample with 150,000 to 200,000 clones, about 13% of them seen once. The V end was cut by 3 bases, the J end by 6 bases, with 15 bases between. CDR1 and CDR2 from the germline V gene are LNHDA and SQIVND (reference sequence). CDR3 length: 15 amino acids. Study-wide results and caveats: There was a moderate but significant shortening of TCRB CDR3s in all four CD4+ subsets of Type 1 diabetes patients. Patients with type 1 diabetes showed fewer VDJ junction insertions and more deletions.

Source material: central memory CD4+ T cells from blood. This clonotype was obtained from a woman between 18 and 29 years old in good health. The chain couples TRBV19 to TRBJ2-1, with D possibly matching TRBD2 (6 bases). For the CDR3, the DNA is TGTGCCAGTAGTATTCGGGGGATCATTTGCAATGAGCAGTTCTTC. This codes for CASSIRGIICNEQFF.